The clone carrying this T cell receptor beta chain is judged medium-sized (0.01 to 0.1%). Its antigen is as yet unknown. The sample is drawn from a study of read filtering for tumor transcriptome and immune sequencing. Study-wide context: IR-seq gave about 4 to 10.27 million TCR reads per sample; RNA-seq gave roughly 80 to 1273. Points from the study as a whole: Without single-read clonotypes, shared clonotype proportions correlated more between IR-seq and RNA-seq.

The CDR3 contains 13 residues. Trimming shortened V by 3 bases and J by 4 bases, and 9 bases separated the two germline ends. Germline-derived CDR1 and CDR2 are MGHDK and SYGVNS. From roughly 390 ng of RNA, a library with molecular barcoded alpha/delta and beta/gamma adaptors was made. TCRdb fed the reads into MiXCR, producing one record per CDR3 protein. This sample has under 40,000 distinct CDR3 sequences, with 14% found just once. The rearrangement links TRBV25-1 to TRBJ1-2; D is unresolved. The receptor was isolated from a donor at least 40 years old with multiple myeloma. Material: a population of CD138-negative cells sorted from bone marrow. The CDR3 DNA reads TGTGCCAGCAGTGATTATCAGTTCTATGGCTACACCTTC. Translating it yields CASSDYQFYGYTF.